This is a list of T cell receptor beta chains from one sample in a study of identical twins. TCRdb re-analysed the 5' RACE reads in MiXCR, keeping a single row per CDR3 protein. The top ten hold under 0.95% of the sample, which has about 520,000 distinct CDR3 sequences, less than 25% seen once. These data were likewise used in another study, on T cells expressing NK-cell markers.

Sequences were obtained from CD4+ T cells sorted from blood. These receptors came from a woman between 18 and 30 years old in good health. Each CDR3 is given with its conserved first and last residue. A D gene is named only where the DNA matches it firmly. Clone size appears in some rows only: once, few, many, or a class for an expanded clone.

j_gene: TRBJ2-3; abundance: many; v_gene: TRBV7-8; d_gene: -; CDR3aa: CASSLVSQADTQYF; CDR3nt: TGTGCCAGCAGCTTAGTCTCGCAGGCAGATACGCAGTATTTT
j_gene: TRBJ1-1; abundance: -; v_gene: TRBV29-1; d_gene: -; CDR3aa: CSVVQGDTEAFF; CDR3nt: TGCAGCGTTGTACAGGGAGACACTGAAGCTTTCTTT
j_gene: TRBJ2-1; abundance: many; v_gene: TRBV29-1; d_gene: -; CDR3aa: CSSRGSSLVEQFF; CDR3nt: TGCAGCTCCCGGGGGAGCAGTCTGGTTGAGCAGTTCTTC
j_gene: TRBJ1-1; abundance: -; v_gene: TRBV19; d_gene: -; CDR3aa: CASSITRGGPDTEAFF; CDR3nt: TGTGCCAGTAGTATAACCCGAGGGGGGCCGGACACTGAAGCTTTCTTT
j_gene: TRBJ2-5; abundance: few; v_gene: TRBV20-1; d_gene: -; CDR3aa: CSARVGSTETQYF; CDR3nt: TGCAGTGCTAGAGTCGGCTCCACGGAGACCCAGTACTTC
j_gene: TRBJ2-7; abundance: few; v_gene: TRBV12-5; d_gene: TRBD2; CDR3aa: CASARPGTSGGAYEQYF; CDR3nt: TGTGCTAGTGCCCGCCCGGGAACTAGCGGAGGGGCCTACGAGCAGTACTTC
j_gene: TRBJ2-1; abundance: -; v_gene: TRBV7-6; d_gene: -; CDR3aa: CASSPHVYDNEQFF; CDR3nt: TGTGCCAGCAGCCCCCACGTTTACGACAATGAGCAGTTCTTC
j_gene: TRBJ2-5; abundance: -; v_gene: TRBV29-1; d_gene: -; CDR3aa: CSVELAGTQETQYF; CDR3nt: TGCAGCGTTGAATTGGCGGGGACCCAAGAGACCCAGTACTTC
j_gene: TRBJ1-2; abundance: few; v_gene: TRBV20-1; d_gene: -; CDR3aa: CSARDPGDGYTF; CDR3nt: TGCAGTGCTAGAGATCCAGGGGACGGCTACACCTTC
j_gene: TRBJ2-1; abundance: -; v_gene: TRBV11-3; d_gene: TRBD2; CDR3aa: CASSPISAGVDEQFF; CDR3nt: TGTGCCAGCAGTCCCATCTCTGCGGGGGTCGATGAGCAGTTCTTC
j_gene: TRBJ2-1; abundance: few; v_gene: TRBV9; d_gene: TRBD2; CDR3aa: CASSASGASDEQFF; CDR3nt: TGTGCCAGCAGCGCCAGCGGGGCCAGTGATGAGCAGTTCTTC
j_gene: TRBJ2-7; abundance: -; v_gene: TRBV6-2/TRBV6-3; d_gene: TRBD2; CDR3aa: CASSPSGGAYSYEQYF; CDR3nt: TGTGCCAGCAGTCCTAGCGGGGGAGCCTACTCCTACGAGCAGTACTTC
j_gene: TRBJ2-7; abundance: -; v_gene: TRBV3-1; d_gene: -; CDR3aa: CASSLSIGGAYEQYF; CDR3nt: TGTGCCAGCAGCCTCTCGATCGGGGGAGCCTACGAGCAGTACTTC
j_gene: TRBJ2-7; abundance: once; v_gene: TRBV2; d_gene: -; CDR3aa: CASSDRFRMYF; CDR3nt: TGTGCCAGCAGTGACCGGTTCAGAATGTACTTC
j_gene: TRBJ2-1; abundance: few; v_gene: TRBV10-2; d_gene: -; CDR3aa: CASREGLAGYNEQFF; CDR3nt: TGCGCCAGCAGGGAGGGGCTAGCAGGTTACAATGAGCAGTTCTTC
j_gene: TRBJ2-3; abundance: many; v_gene: TRBV29-1; d_gene: -; CDR3aa: CSVVRGTDTQYF; CDR3nt: TGCAGCGTTGTTCGGGGCACAGATACGCAGTATTTT
j_gene: TRBJ2-5; abundance: -; v_gene: TRBV5-1; d_gene: TRBD1; CDR3aa: CASSHGTALQETQYF; CDR3nt: TGCGCCAGCAGTCACGGGACAGCCCTCCAAGAGACCCAGTACTTC
j_gene: TRBJ2-7; abundance: many; v_gene: TRBV6-5; d_gene: TRBD1; CDR3aa: CASRGTVYEQYF; CDR3nt: TGTGCCAGCAGGGGGACAGTCTACGAGCAGTACTTC
j_gene: TRBJ2-1; abundance: -; v_gene: TRBV7-9; d_gene: -; CDR3aa: CASSFSPRGYEQFF; CDR3nt: TGTGCCAGCAGCTTTAGTCCTCGAGGGTATGAGCAGTTCTTC
j_gene: TRBJ2-7; abundance: -; v_gene: TRBV29-1; d_gene: TRBD1; CDR3aa: CSADRVGEQYF; CDR3nt: TGCAGCGCGGACAGGGTAGGCGAGCAGTACTTC
j_gene: TRBJ2-5; abundance: -; v_gene: TRBV6-1; d_gene: TRBD2; CDR3aa: CASSVTVGTSGTETQYF; CDR3nt: TGTGCCAGCAGCGTCACGGTCGGGACTAGCGGGACGGAGACCCAGTACTTC
j_gene: TRBJ1-2; abundance: -; v_gene: TRBV6-1; d_gene: -; CDR3aa: CASSEGFHQNYGYTF; CDR3nt: TGTGCCAGCTCAGAGGGGTTCCATCAGAACTATGGCTACACCTTC
j_gene: TRBJ2-1; abundance: few; v_gene: TRBV7-9; d_gene: TRBD1; CDR3aa: CASSLEGQGSFRGEQFF; CDR3nt: TGTGCCAGCAGCTTAGAGGGACAGGGTTCGTTTCGTGGTGAGCAGTTCTTC
j_gene: TRBJ2-1; abundance: -; v_gene: TRBV20-1; d_gene: TRBD2; CDR3aa: CSGGLATHNEQFF; CDR3nt: TGCAGTGGGGGACTAGCGACTCACAATGAGCAGTTCTTC
j_gene: TRBJ1-2; abundance: few; v_gene: TRBV20-1; d_gene: TRBD1; CDR3aa: CSAIGRGSYGYTF; CDR3nt: TGCAGTGCTATAGGCAGGGGGAGCTATGGCTACACCTTC
j_gene: TRBJ1-6; abundance: few; v_gene: TRBV20-1; d_gene: -; CDR3aa: CSATQGNSPLHF; CDR3nt: TGCAGTGCTACCCAGGGGAATTCACCCCTCCACTTT
j_gene: TRBJ2-4; abundance: -; v_gene: TRBV9; d_gene: -; CDR3aa: CASSVGGSKNIQYF; CDR3nt: TGTGCCAGCAGCGTAGGGGGATCCAAAAACATTCAGTACTTC
j_gene: TRBJ1-4; abundance: few; v_gene: TRBV2; d_gene: -; CDR3aa: CASTMGLLANEKLFF; CDR3nt: TGTGCCAGCACAATGGGCCTTTTGGCTAATGAAAAACTGTTTTTT
j_gene: TRBJ1-1; abundance: few; v_gene: TRBV7-9; d_gene: -; CDR3aa: CASSLERRRTEAFF; CDR3nt: TGTGCCAGCAGCTTAGAACGTCGGCGGACTGAAGCTTTCTTT
j_gene: TRBJ2-7; abundance: few; v_gene: TRBV27; d_gene: -; CDR3aa: CASARDGNYEQYF; CDR3nt: TGTGCCAGCGCCAGGGACGGGAACTACGAGCAGTACTTC
j_gene: TRBJ2-5; abundance: -; v_gene: TRBV20-1; d_gene: -; CDR3aa: CSARFYQETQYF; CDR3nt: TGCAGTGCAAGGTTCTACCAAGAGACCCAGTACTTC
j_gene: TRBJ1-2; abundance: -; v_gene: TRBV6-2/TRBV6-3; d_gene: -; CDR3aa: CASSPGRKANYGYTF; CDR3nt: TGTGCCAGCAGCCCCGGACGGAAAGCTAACTATGGCTACACCTTC
j_gene: TRBJ2-1; abundance: many; v_gene: TRBV20-1; d_gene: -; CDR3aa: CSARSWRSYNEQFF; CDR3nt: TGCAGTGCTCGCTCGTGGCGCTCCTACAATGAGCAGTTCTTC
j_gene: TRBJ2-3; abundance: -; v_gene: TRBV20-1; d_gene: -; CDR3aa: CSASPQTGRTDTQYF; CDR3nt: TGCAGTGCTAGCCCCCAGACTGGACGCACAGATACGCAGTATTTT
j_gene: TRBJ1-4; abundance: few; v_gene: TRBV4-3; d_gene: -; CDR3aa: CASSQSGRVYREKLFF; CDR3nt: TGCGCCAGCAGCCAATCTGGCAGGGTCTATCGGGAAAAACTGTTTTTT
j_gene: TRBJ1-1; abundance: -; v_gene: TRBV16; d_gene: -; CDR3aa: CASSQSGIEAFF; CDR3nt: TGTGCCAGCAGCCAGTCGGGGATTGAAGCTTTCTTT
j_gene: TRBJ2-6; abundance: -; v_gene: TRBV6-1; d_gene: -; CDR3aa: CASSPTGSGANVLTF; CDR3nt: TGTGCCAGCAGTCCCACAGGCTCTGGGGCCAACGTCCTGACTTTC
j_gene: TRBJ1-2; abundance: -; v_gene: TRBV25-1; d_gene: -; CDR3aa: CASSEINSDYGYTF; CDR3nt: TGTGCCAGCAGTGAAATCAACTCGGACTATGGCTACACCTTC
j_gene: TRBJ2-7; abundance: few; v_gene: TRBV7-8; d_gene: -; CDR3aa: CASSLRRFSSYEQYF; CDR3nt: TGTGCCAGCAGCTTAAGACGGTTCAGCTCCTACGAGCAGTACTTC
j_gene: TRBJ2-1; abundance: -; v_gene: TRBV5-1; d_gene: -; CDR3aa: CASSPPTRGAYNEQFF; CDR3nt: TGCGCCAGCAGCCCGCCGACCCGGGGGGCATACAATGAGCAGTTCTTC
j_gene: TRBJ2-7; abundance: few; v_gene: TRBV6-5; d_gene: -; CDR3aa: CASSSPAGRGKQYF; CDR3nt: TGTGCCAGCAGTTCCCCGGCGGGGCGGGGTAAGCAGTACTTC
j_gene: TRBJ2-2; abundance: few; v_gene: TRBV9; d_gene: TRBD1; CDR3aa: CASSVFQGAAGELFF; CDR3nt: TGTGCCAGCAGCGTATTCCAGGGGGCCGCCGGGGAGCTGTTTTTT
j_gene: TRBJ2-1; abundance: few; v_gene: TRBV7-2; d_gene: TRBD2; CDR3aa: CASSLRRERHEQFF; CDR3nt: TGTGCCAGCAGCTTAAGGCGGGAGCGGCATGAGCAGTTCTTC
j_gene: TRBJ1-5; abundance: many; v_gene: TRBV12-3/TRBV12-4; d_gene: -; CDR3aa: CASSFGGYQPQHF; CDR3nt: TGTGCCAGCAGTTTCGGGGGCTATCAGCCCCAGCATTTT
j_gene: TRBJ2-3; abundance: few; v_gene: TRBV5-6; d_gene: -; CDR3aa: CASSFQQGLYREYF; CDR3nt: TGTGCCAGCAGCTTCCAACAGGGATTGTATAGGGAGTATTTT
j_gene: TRBJ2-2; abundance: -; v_gene: TRBV10-3; d_gene: -; CDR3aa: CAISETGAGELFF; CDR3nt: TGTGCCATCAGTGAAACCGGCGCCGGGGAGCTGTTTTTT
j_gene: TRBJ2-5; abundance: few; v_gene: TRBV10-3; d_gene: TRBD2; CDR3aa: CAISGVAGEETQYF; CDR3nt: TGTGCCATCAGTGGGGTAGCGGGAGAAGAGACCCAGTACTTC
j_gene: TRBJ1-2; abundance: -; v_gene: TRBV27; d_gene: TRBD1; CDR3aa: CASRKNRGGYGYTF; CDR3nt: TGTGCCAGCAGAAAGAACAGGGGCGGCTATGGCTACACCTTC